The entry that follows covers one TCR beta chain sequence. This record comes from a study of OX40 agonist ivuxolimab in advanced cancers. Study-wide background: People who had prior anti-PD-1, anti-PD-L1 or anti-CTLA-4 therapy could take part, and approximately 43% had some.

Repertoires were generated with immunoSEQ multiplex PCR, while TCRdb's copy carries only in-frame clones and drops some. The data show around 100,000 clones, nearly 90% seen once. This TCR came from an adult with an advanced solid tumor such as melanoma, head and neck, liver or kidney cancer. The material was CD4+ or CD8+ T cells sorted from blood, obtained in a trial of the OX40 agonist ivuxolimab.

The CDR3 nucleotides read TGCGCCAGCAGCTTGGACGGGGTAACTAATGAAAAACTGTTTTTT. It specifies CASSLDGVTNEKLFF. The rearrangement links TRBV5-1 to TRBJ1-4, with no clear D. CDR1 is SGHRS and CDR2 is YFSETQ in the germline V gene. The V and J ends lost 0 bases and 1 base respectively, with 7 bases between them. The CDR3 extends over 15 amino acids.